This T cell receptor (beta chain) was documented in a study of cytomegalovirus exposure and HLA in healthy donors. General study findings and limits: Rare TCR sequences dominated, though some public TCRs recurred in many donors.

As concerns this clone: What it binds is unknown.

PCR involved 60 Vbeta and 13 Jbeta primers. As originally analysed: Among the unique TCR beta chains that a later analysis counted, about 86 million in all, 10 million to 14 million were shared. Libraries were prepared by immunoSEQ multiplex PCR; TCRdb keeps only in-frame clonotypes and omits some of them. For V, J and clone size, that table is used; D and trimming come from the DNA. The table lists tens of thousands of clones, roughly four fifths of them singletons. V lost 5 bases, J lost 2 bases, and 20 bases lay in between. From germline, CDR1 is MGHDK and CDR2 SYGVNS. The CDR3 consists of 17 residues.

This TCR was sampled from a woman aged 30 to 39 in good health and CMV-seropositive. The gene calls are TRBV25-1 and TRBJ2-3; tentatively, D is TRBD1 (6 bases). Input material: PBMCs. CDR3 in amino acids: CASSLRDRHRITDTQYF. CDR3 nucleotide sequence: TGTGCCAGCAGTCTACGTGACAGGCACCGCATCACAGATACGCAGTATTTT.